This TCR beta chain was sequenced for a study of cytomegalovirus exposure and HLA in healthy donors. In germline, CDR1 is SGHVS, CDR2 FNYEAQ. This CDR3 spans 15 amino acids. V was clipped by 4 bases and J by 10 bases; unmatched bases: 6. Study results and limitations: In the analysis, some V segments, TRBV6-2 and TRBV6-3 included, were excluded as indistinguishable. Productive rates of about 87% or about 30% were seen for most TCR beta V segments in an earlier analysis. An analysis that came later showed most CMV-associated TCR beta chains appearing HLA-restricted.

The PCR was carried out with 60 Vbeta primers and 13 Jbeta primers. The protocol was immunoSEQ multiplex PCR, while the TCRdb copy is restricted to in-frame clones and leaves out a portion. Of 150,000 to 200,000 clones in the sample, about 77% were seen once. As for this clone: Its cognate antigen is unknown.

The sequence was collected from a young woman in good health and CMV-seropositive. Sequenced input: PBMCs. The V and J genes are TRBV7-6 and TRBJ2-1; TRBD2 aligns across 14 bases. The CDR3 here is CASSWGLAGEREQFF. For the CDR3, the DNA is TGTGCCAGCAGCTGGGGACTAGCGGGGGAAAGGGAGCAGTTCTTC.